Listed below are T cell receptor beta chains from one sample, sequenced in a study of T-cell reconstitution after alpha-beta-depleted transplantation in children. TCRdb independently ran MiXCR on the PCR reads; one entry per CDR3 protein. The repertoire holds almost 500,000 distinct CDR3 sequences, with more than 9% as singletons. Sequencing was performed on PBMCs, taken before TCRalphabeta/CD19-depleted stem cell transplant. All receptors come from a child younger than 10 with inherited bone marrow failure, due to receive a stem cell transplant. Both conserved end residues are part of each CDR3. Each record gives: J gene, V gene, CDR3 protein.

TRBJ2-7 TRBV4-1 CASSLRFGTKGEQYF
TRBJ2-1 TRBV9 CASSGLVDEQFF
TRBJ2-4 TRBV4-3 CASSASLAKNIQYF
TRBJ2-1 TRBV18 CASSLGAGAVSLRYNEQFF
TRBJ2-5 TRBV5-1 CASSFSSGAFQETQYF
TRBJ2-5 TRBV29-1 CSAETGGLGETQYF
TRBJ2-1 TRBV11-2 CASSPAGDDEQFF
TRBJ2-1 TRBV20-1 CSVNSRLGQNEQFF
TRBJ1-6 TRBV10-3 CAITQDSGNSPLHF
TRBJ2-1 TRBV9 CASSVGGGGGNEQFF
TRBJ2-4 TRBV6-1 CASRARGGLAKNIQYF
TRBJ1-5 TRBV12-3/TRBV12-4 CASSLQVRRPQHF
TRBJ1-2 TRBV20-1 CSATCPPPNYGYTF
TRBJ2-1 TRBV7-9 CASSPRAGLGTEQFF
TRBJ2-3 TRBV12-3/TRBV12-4 CASSHREPQDTQYF
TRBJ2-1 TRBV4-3 CASSQCELAGPLHYNEQFF
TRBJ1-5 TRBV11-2 CASSLDRGRPHYSNQPQHF
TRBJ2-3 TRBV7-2 CASAIQANGADTQYF
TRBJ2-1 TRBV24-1 CATMGLAGGTLNEQFF
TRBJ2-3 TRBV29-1 CSVPGQGADTQYF
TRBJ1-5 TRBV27 CASSVPGGPQHF
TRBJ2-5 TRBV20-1 CSALLAGAETQYF
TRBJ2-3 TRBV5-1 CASSLATGVFTDTQYF
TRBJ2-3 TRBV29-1 CSVPPGGTDTQYF
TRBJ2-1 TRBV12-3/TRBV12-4 CASSPRETPYNEQFF
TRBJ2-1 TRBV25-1 CASSEYVAANNEQFF
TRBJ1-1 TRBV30 CAWSQGMGGTEAFF
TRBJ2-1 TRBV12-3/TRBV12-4 CASSSHNILAGGRNEQFF
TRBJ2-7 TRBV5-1 CASSLDGQGLNEQYF
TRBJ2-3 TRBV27 CASSGQGTQYF
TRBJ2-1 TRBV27 CASARGGDEQFF
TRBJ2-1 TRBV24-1 CATSVSGSSNEQFF
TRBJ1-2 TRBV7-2 CASSLGQGPDTF
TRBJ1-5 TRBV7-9 CASSLDGGGQPQHF